A single sample is the source of the 26 T cell receptor beta chains below, sequenced in a study of T cells after yellow fever vaccination. TCRdb called the 5' RACE reads again in MiXCR, with one record for every CDR3 protein. The repertoire includes roughly 340,000 distinct CDR3 sequences, roughly 4.3% of them detected once, and about 24% sits in the top ten. Sequenced here: PBMCs, sampled 5 days after the yellow fever booster vaccination. The receptors shown here come from a young man who received the YFV17D yellow fever vaccine.

This clonotype was observed at least ten times. The V and J genes are TRBV7-9 and TRBJ2-1; D might be TRBD2 (5 bases). Germline values: CDR1 SEHNR, CDR2 FQNEAQ (reference sequence). V dropped 4 bases and J dropped 4 bases, with 20 bases sitting between them. CDR3 length: 17 residues. DNA for the CDR3: TGTGCCAGCAGCTCTATGCCGTGGGAGCGCTCATACAATGAGCAGTTCTTC. This codes for CASSSMPWERSYNEQFF.

This clonotype was seen many times. The V gene is TRBV6-2 or TRBV6-3, the J gene TRBJ2-7, with a tentative D call TRBD1 (6 bases). V lost 4 bases to trimming and J lost 9 bases, with 19 bases between them. Germline CDR1 MNHEY, CDR2 SVGEGT. CDR3 size: 14 residues. The CDR3 sequence: CASSSGTPIWGQYV. CDR3 sequence (DNA): TGTGCCAGCAGTTCCGGGACACCAATTTGGGGGCAGTACGTC.

Many counts were recorded for this clonotype. The chain recombines TRBV5-5 with TRBJ2-1; 13 bases map to TRBD2. Germline loops: CDR1 SGHKS, CDR2 YYEKEE (reference sequence). V dropped 4 bases and J dropped 0; count of bases not matched to a gene: 4. The CDR3 is made up of 17 amino acids. The CDR3 sequence: CASSPGTSGVSYNEQFF. In DNA form, the CDR3 reads TGTGCCAGCAGCCCAGGGACTAGCGGGGTCTCCTACAATGAGCAGTTCTTC. The variable domain in full, with the rest retrieved from reference TRBV5-5 and TRBJ2-1, is DAGVTQSPTHLIKTRGQQVTLRCSPISGHKSVSWYQQVLGQGPQFIFQYYEKEERGRGNFPDRFSARQFPNYSSELNVNALLLGDSALYLCASSPGTSGVSYNEQFFGPGTRLTVL.

The chain links TRBV4-3 to TRBJ2-3; D unclear. The germline gives CDR1 LGHNA, CDR2 YSLEER. The CDR3 loop spans 20 amino acids. Deletions cut 1 base from V and 4 bases from J, with 27 bases between. This CDR3 is CASSQVTRRVKLKDPDTQYF. For the CDR3, the DNA is TGCGCCAGCAGCCAAGTGACCCGGCGCGTTAAACTTAAAGACCCAGATACGCAGTATTTT.

This clonotype was detected many times. This chain uses TRBV5-1 with TRBJ2-3; 13 bases fit TRBD2. CDR3 length: 16 amino acids. Trimming removed 3 bases from V and 5 bases from J; junction bases left unmatched: 6. The germline V gene has CDR1 SGHRS and CDR2 YFSETQ. For the CDR3, the DNA is TGCGCCAGCAGCTCTGCGGGACTAGCGGGACGAGATACGCAGTATTTT. Translating it yields CASSSAGLAGRDTQYF.

This clonotype has just a few counts. The DNA for the CDR3 is TGTGCCAGCTCACCATATCTGGGGGTCGGGAATTCACCCCTCCACTTT. Protein product: CASSPYLGVGNSPLHF. The chain joins TRBV18 to TRBJ1-6; the D gene is possibly TRBD1 (5 bases). Germline assignment: CDR1 KGHSH and CDR2 LQKENI. Trimming removed 2 bases at V and 7 bases at J, with 15 bases between. The CDR3 covers 16 residues.

This clonotype appeared many times. The J gene is TRBJ2-7, the V gene TRBV7-2; D gene unclear. CDR3 size: 14 residues. From germline, CDR1 is SGHTA and CDR2 FQGNSA. V dropped 5 bases and J dropped 0 bases, with 11 bases sitting between them. CDR3 DNA sequence: TGTGCCAGCAGCGCTACCAAGGGCTCCTACGAGCAGTACGTC. Encoded protein: CASSATKGSYEQYV.

The rearrangement joins TRBV4-1 to TRBJ1-6; a possible D gene is TRBD1 (6 bases). V was cut by 3 bases and J by 0 bases, with 12 bases left in between. The CDR3 is made up of 17 amino acids. From germline, CDR1 is MGHRA and CDR2 YSYEKL. Here the CDR3 reads CASSQGARSSYNSPLHF. The CDR3, as DNA: TGCGCCAGCAGCCAGGGGGCGCGGAGCTCCTATAATTCACCCCTCCACTTT.

This clonotype was seen at least ten times. This sequence joins TRBV9 and TRBJ2-6; D not resolved. Trimming shortened V by 2 bases and J by 0 bases, and 15 bases separated the two germline ends. This CDR3 region has 18 residues. From germline, CDR1 is SGDLS and CDR2 YYNGEE. In nucleotides, the CDR3 is TGTGCCAGCAGCGTGGGCCCTCGGGCCCACTCTGGGGCCAACGTCCTGACTTTC. It translates to CASSVGPRAHSGANVLTF.

CDR3 sequence (DNA): TGTGCCAGCAGCCGTCTACCCCCCCGCGGGGGGGCTTTAGATACGCAGTATTTT. Translated: CASSRLPPRGGALDTQYF. This chain connects TRBV7-3 to TRBJ2-3; 9 bases line up with TRBD2. The germline V gene has CDR1 SGHTA and CDR2 FQGTGA. The junction had 17 bases not matched to a gene; V was cut back by 5 bases and J by 5 bases. This CDR3 comprises 18 residues.

This clonotype was seen repeatedly, ten times or more. V and J are TRBV5-5 and TRBJ2-7; D call uncertain. V dropped 2 bases and J dropped 5 bases, with 11 bases sitting between them. Per germline, CDR1 SGHKS and CDR2 YYEKEE (reference sequence). The CDR3 is made up of 13 amino acids. This CDR3 reads CASSFRFGNEQYV. As DNA, the CDR3 is TGTGCCAGCAGCTTTAGGTTCGGAAACGAGCAGTACGTC.

In its sample, this clonotype was seen a few times. The CDR3 sequence is CASSLLVDRSYGYTF. The CDR3 coding sequence is TGTGCCAGTAGTCTTTTAGTGGACAGGAGCTATGGCTACACCTTC. This chain links TRBV19 with TRBJ1-2, with 7 bases fitting TRBD1. J was trimmed by 4 bases and V by 5 bases; bases with no gene match: 10. The CDR3 has 15 amino acids. Germline CDR1 LNHDA, CDR2 SQIVND (reference sequence).

A few counts support this clonotype. The chain has TRBV2 and TRBJ2-7; 7 bases map to TRBD1. This CDR3 has 14 residues. With V trimmed by 4 bases and J by 3 bases, 6 bases remained unmatched. Germline V CDR1 and CDR2: SNHLY, FYNNEI. The CDR3 DNA sequence: TGTGCCAGCAGTGGACAGGGAGCTTACTACGAGCAGTACGTC. Amino acids: CASSGQGAYYEQYV.

This clonotype showed up many times. The chain links TRBV7-8 to TRBJ2-3; 10 nucleotides line up with TRBD2. J gave up 2 bases and V 4 bases, and 3 bases lay outside the gene matches. The CDR3 sequence is 15 residues long. Germline-derived CDR1 and CDR2 are SGHVS and FQNEAQ. In DNA form, the CDR3 reads TGTGCCAGCAGCTCAGCGGGGGGGATCACAGATACGCAGTATTTT. This encodes CASSSAGGITDTQYF.

V is TRBV5-1 and J is TRBJ2-5, with TRBD2 identical over 11 bases. Germline V CDR1 and CDR2: SGHRS, YFSETQ. The CDR3 is 16 amino acids. V was clipped by 0 bases and J by 3 bases; unmatched bases: 4. The CDR3 loop reads CASSLGSTSGKETQYF. CDR3 nucleotides: TGCGCCAGCAGCTTGGGCTCGACTAGCGGGAAAGAGACCCAGTACTTC.

There are a few counts of this clonotype. The rearrangement links TRBV19 to TRBJ1-5; D possibly corresponds to TRBD1 (6 bases). The CDR3 runs to 15 residues. Trimming cost V 7 bases and J 8 bases, with 21 bases left between them. CDR1 LNHDA and CDR2 SQIVND come from the germline V gene (reference sequence). This CDR3 is CASNLVRGGEEPQHF. CDR3 in DNA: TGTGCCAGTAATCTAGTCAGGGGTGGGGAAGAGCCCCAGCATTTT.

This chain links TRBV20-1 with TRBJ1-1, with D possibly TRBD1 on 5 matching bases. Trimming removed 4 bases at V and 4 bases at J, with 13 bases between. The CDR3 runs 13 residues. Germline CDR1 DFQATT, CDR2 SNEGSKA (reference sequence). The CDR3 spells CSATNTGPTEAFF. The DNA for the CDR3 is TGCAGTGCTACCAACACGGGGCCCACTGAAGCTTTCTTT.

The V and J genes are TRBV7-9 and TRBJ2-1; D may be TRBD1 or TRBD2 (5 bases each). This CDR3 contains 14 residues. Trimming cost V 4 bases and J 3 bases, with 10 bases left between them. Germline CDR1 and CDR2: SEHNR and FQNEAQ (reference sequence). The CDR3 is CASSSGPLYNEQFF. CDR3 DNA: TGTGCCAGCAGCTCGGGACCCCTCTACAATGAGCAGTTCTTC. The full variable domain, with the rest looked up from reference TRBV7-9 and TRBJ2-1, is DTGVSQNPRHKITKRGQNVTFRCDPISEHNRLYWYRQTLGQGPEFLTYFQNEAQLEKSRLLSDRFSAERPKGSFSTLEIQRTEQGDSAMYLCASSSGPLYNEQFFGPGTRLTVL.

This clonotype showed up just a few times. This sequence joins TRBV4-1 and TRBJ1-3, with D unresolved. With 3 bases removed from V and 4 bases from J, the gap between germline ends came to 10 bases. This CDR3 spans 14 amino acids. CDR1 is MGHRA, CDR2 YSYEKL, per germline. The CDR3 loop is CASSQEGKGNTIYF. CDR3 bases: TGCGCCAGCAGCCAGGAAGGGAAAGGAAACACCATATATTTT.

This clonotype was recorded many times. The genes are TRBV7-2 and TRBJ2-7; TRBD2 agrees at 7 bases. The V gene end was trimmed by 4 bases and the J gene end by 7 bases; junction bases not matched to a gene: 13. This CDR3 has 15 residues. The germline V gene has CDR1 SGHTA and CDR2 FQGNSA. This chain's CDR3 is CASSSQALAVGEQYF. Here the CDR3 DNA reads TGTGCCAGCAGCTCCCAAGCTCTAGCGGTGGGAGAGCAGTACTTC.

This clonotype has only a few counts. This sequence joins TRBV7-4 and TRBJ2-5; D is perhaps TRBD2 (6 bases). The CDR3 length is 14 residues. The V end lost 4 bases, the J end lost 5 bases, and 14 bases lay between the germline ends. Germline-derived CDR1 and CDR2 are SGHVT and SQSDAQ. The CDR3 is CASSWGLYWETQYF. As DNA, the CDR3 is TGTGCCAGCAGCTGGGGACTCTATTGGGAGACCCAGTACTTC.

This clonotype showed up many times. The chain combines TRBV5-1 with TRBJ2-2; D gene unclear. V was clipped by 5 bases and J by 6 bases, with 14 bases between them. The length of the CDR3 is 14 residues. CDR1 SGHRS and CDR2 YFSETQ come from the germline V gene. The CDR3 DNA reads as TGCGCCAGCAGGCCCAACCCCAGACCCGGGGAGCTGTTTTTT. Amino acids: CASRPNPRPGELFF.

The CDR3 sequence: CASSSLGRGQGPVYEQYV. CDR3 sequence (DNA): TGTGCCAGCAGTTCACTCGGACGGGGACAGGGCCCCGTCTACGAGCAGTACGTC. V is TRBV28 and J is TRBJ2-7; 9 bases are a match to TRBD1. Germline CDR1 is MDHEN and CDR2 is SYDVKM. The ends lost 4 bases at V and 3 bases at J; junction bases unmatched: 16. The CDR3 spans 18 residues.

This clonotype was found a few times. The chain carries TRBV30 and TRBJ2-7; TRBD1 aligns across 7 bases. Trimming removed 5 bases from V and 1 base from J; junction bases left unmatched: 2. Looked up from germline, CDR1 is GTSNPN and CDR2 is SVGIG (reference sequence). This CDR3 is built from 12 residues. The CDR3 DNA sequence: TGTGCCTGGGACAGGGAATCCTACGAGCAGTACTTC. This codes for CAWDRESYEQYF. Full variable domain (missing parts from reference TRBV30 and TRBJ2-7): SQTIHQWPATLVQPVGSPLSLECTVEGTSNPNLYWYRQAAGRGLQLLFYSVGIGQISSEVPQNLSASRPQDRQFILSSKKLLLSDSGFYLCAWDRESYEQYFGPGTRLTVT.

This clonotype has at least ten counts. This chain joins TRBV4-3 and TRBJ2-2; unclear D gene. Trimming took 0 bases from V and 0 from J, leaving 8 bases between them. The length of the CDR3 is 16 residues. CDR1 is LGHNA, CDR2 YSLEER, per germline. The DNA for the CDR3 is TGCGCCAGCAGCCAAGATGGGCTGGCGAACACCGGGGAGCTGTTTTTT. Its translation is CASSQDGLANTGELFF.

This clonotype was detected only a few times. The chain couples TRBV7-9 to TRBJ1-2; no definite D call. Germline CDR1 and CDR2: SEHNR and FQNEAQ (reference sequence). Deletions cut 2 bases from V and 4 bases from J, with 11 bases between. The CDR3 is 14 residues long. The chain's CDR3 is CASSLSESGYGYTF. CDR3 nucleotide sequence: TGTGCCAGCAGCTTATCGGAGTCGGGCTATGGCTACACCTTC.